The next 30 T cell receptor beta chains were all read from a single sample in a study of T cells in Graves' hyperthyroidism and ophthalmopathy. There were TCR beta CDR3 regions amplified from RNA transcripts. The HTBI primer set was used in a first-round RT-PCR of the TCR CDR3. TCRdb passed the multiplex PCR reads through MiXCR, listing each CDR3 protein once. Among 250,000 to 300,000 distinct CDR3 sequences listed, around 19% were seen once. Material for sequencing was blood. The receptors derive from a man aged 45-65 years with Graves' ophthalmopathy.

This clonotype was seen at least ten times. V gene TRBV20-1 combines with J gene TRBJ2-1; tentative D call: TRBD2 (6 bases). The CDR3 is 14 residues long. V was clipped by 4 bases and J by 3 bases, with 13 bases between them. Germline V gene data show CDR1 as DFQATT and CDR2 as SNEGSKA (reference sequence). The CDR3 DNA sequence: TGCAGTGCTATAGTCCAGCGGGTCTACAATGAGCAGTTCTTC. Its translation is CSAIVQRVYNEQFF.

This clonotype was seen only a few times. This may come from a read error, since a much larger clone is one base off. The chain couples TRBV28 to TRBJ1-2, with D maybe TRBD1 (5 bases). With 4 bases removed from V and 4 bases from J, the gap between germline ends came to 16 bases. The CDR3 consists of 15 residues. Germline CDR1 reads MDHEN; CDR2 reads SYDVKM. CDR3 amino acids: CASSSSGAGVYGYTF. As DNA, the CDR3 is TGTGCCAGCAGTTCATCCGGGGCAGGCGTCTATGGCTACACCTTC.

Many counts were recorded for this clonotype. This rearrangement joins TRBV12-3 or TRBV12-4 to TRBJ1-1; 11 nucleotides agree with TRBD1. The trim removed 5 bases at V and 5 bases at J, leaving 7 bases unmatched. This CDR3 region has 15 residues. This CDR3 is CASSRTGGIGTEAFF. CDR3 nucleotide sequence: TGTGCCAGCAGTCGGACAGGGGGCATCGGGACTGAAGCTTTCTTT.

Here the CDR3 DNA reads TGTGCCAGCAGTTACGGGACTATAGCGGGAGACGAGCAGTTCTTC. It yields the protein CASSYGTIAGDEQFF. This chain uses TRBV6-6 with TRBJ2-1; TRBD2 aligns across 9 bases. The CDR3 is made up of 15 amino acids. The V segment lost 2 bases and the J segment 10 bases; nucleotides outside the gene matches: 9. The V gene's germline CDR1 is MNHNY and CDR2 SVGAGI (reference sequence).

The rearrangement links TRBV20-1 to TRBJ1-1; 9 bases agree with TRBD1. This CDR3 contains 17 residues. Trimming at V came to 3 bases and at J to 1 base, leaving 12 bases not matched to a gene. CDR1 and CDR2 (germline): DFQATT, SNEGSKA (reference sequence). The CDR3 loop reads CSARFGGGQGSNTEAFF. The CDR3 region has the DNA TGCAGTGCTAGGTTCGGCGGGGGACAGGGTTCGAACACTGAAGCTTTCTTT.

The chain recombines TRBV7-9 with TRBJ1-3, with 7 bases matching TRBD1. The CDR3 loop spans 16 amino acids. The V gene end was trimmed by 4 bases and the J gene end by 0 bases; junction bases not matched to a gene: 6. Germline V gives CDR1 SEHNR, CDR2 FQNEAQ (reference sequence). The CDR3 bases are TGTGCCAGCAGCTACGAGGACAGGCGCTCTGGAAACACCATATATTTT. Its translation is CASSYEDRRSGNTIYF.

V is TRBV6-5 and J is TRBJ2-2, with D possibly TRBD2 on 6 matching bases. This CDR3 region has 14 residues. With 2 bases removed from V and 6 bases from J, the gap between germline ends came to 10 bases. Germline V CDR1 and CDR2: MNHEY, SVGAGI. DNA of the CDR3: TGTGCCAGCAGTTACCGGGACTCAGCCGGGGAGCTGTTTTTT. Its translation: CASSYRDSAGELFF.

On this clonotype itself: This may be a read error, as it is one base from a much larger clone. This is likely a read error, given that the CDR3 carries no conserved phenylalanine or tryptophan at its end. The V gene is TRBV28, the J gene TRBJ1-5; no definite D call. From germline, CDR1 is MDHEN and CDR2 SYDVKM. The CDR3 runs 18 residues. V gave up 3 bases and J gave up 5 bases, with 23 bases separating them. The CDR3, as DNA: TGTGCCAGCAGTTTCTCTTCAACTTCGGTAATTTCAGATCAGCCCCAGCATCTT. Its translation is CASSFSSTSVISDQPQHL.

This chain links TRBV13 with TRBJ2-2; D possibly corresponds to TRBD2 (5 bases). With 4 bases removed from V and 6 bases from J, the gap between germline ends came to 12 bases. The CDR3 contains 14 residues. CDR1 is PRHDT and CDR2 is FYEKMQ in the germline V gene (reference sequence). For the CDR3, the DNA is TGTGCCAGCAGCTCAGCCGGGATCCCCGGGGAGCTGTTTTTT. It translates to CASSSAGIPGELFF.

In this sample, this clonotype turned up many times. CDR3 sequence reads: CSASRSGSSYEQYF. CDR3 nucleotide sequence: TGCAGTGCCTCACGTAGCGGGAGCTCCTACGAGCAGTACTTC. J is TRBJ2-7 and V is TRBV20-1, with 9 bases matching TRBD2. V gave up 6 bases and J gave up 0 bases; unmatched junction bases: 6. Per the germline V gene, CDR1 is DFQATT and CDR2 is SNEGSKA (reference sequence). The CDR3 has 14 residues.

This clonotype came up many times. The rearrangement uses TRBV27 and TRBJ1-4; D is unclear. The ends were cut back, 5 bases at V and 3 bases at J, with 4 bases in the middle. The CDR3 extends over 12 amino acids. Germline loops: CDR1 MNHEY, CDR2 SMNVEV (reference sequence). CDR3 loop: CASSRSNEKLFF. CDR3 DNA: TGTGCCAGCAGTCGTTCTAATGAAAAACTGTTTTTT. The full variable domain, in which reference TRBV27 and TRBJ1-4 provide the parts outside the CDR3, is EAQVTQNPRYLITVTGKKLTVTCSQNMNHEYMSWYRQDPGLGLRQIYYSMNVEVTDKGDVPEGYKVSRKEKRNFPLILESPSPNQTSLYFCASSRSNEKLFFGSGTQLSVL.

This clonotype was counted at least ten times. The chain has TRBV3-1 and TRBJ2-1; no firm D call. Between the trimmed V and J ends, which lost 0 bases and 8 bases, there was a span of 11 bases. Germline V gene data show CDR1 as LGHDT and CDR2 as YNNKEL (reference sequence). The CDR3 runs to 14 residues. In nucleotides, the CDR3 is TGTGCCAGCAGCCAAGATCGTGGGTTGGATGAGCAGTTCTTC. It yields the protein CASSQDRGLDEQFF.

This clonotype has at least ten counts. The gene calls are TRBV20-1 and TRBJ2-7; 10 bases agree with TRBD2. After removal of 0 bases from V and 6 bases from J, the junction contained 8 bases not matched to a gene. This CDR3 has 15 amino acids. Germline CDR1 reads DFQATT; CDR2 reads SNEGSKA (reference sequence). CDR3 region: CSARDILAGVGEQYF. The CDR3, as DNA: TGCAGTGCTAGAGATATTCTAGCGGGAGTCGGCGAGCAGTACTTC.

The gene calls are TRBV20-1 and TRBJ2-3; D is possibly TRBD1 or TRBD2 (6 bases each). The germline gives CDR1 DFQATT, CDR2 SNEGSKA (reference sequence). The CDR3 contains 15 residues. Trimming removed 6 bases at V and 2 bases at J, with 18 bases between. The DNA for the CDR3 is TGCAGTGCCCAATCAGGGGAGGTCTCCACAGATACGCAGTATTTT. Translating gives CSAQSGEVSTDTQYF.

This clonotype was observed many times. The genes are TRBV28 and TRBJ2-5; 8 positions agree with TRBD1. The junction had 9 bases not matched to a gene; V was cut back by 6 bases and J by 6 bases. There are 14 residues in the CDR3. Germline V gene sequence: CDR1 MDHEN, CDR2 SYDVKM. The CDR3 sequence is CASSKRQGTQTQYF. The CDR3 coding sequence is TGTGCCAGCAGCAAAAGACAGGGGACACAGACCCAGTACTTC.

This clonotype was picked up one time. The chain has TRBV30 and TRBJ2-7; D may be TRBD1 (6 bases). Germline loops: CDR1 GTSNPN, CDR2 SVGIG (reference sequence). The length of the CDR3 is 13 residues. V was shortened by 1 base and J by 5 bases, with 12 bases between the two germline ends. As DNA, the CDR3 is TGTGCCTGGAGTGGCATGCAGGGGAACGAGCAGTACTTC. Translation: CAWSGMQGNEQYF.

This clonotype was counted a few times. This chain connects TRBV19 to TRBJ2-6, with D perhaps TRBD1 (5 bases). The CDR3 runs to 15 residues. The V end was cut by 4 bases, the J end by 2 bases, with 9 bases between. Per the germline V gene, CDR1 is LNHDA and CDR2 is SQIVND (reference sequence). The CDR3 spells CASSTGQAGANVLTF. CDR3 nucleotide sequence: TGTGCCAGTAGTACCGGACAAGCTGGGGCCAACGTCCTGACTTTC.

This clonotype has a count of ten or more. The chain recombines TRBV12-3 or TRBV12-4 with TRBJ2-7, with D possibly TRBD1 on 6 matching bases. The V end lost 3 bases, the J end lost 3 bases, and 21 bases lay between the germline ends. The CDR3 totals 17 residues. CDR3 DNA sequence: TGTGCCAGCAGTTTGGGGGCGCGGCTAGCCAGTTACTACGAGCAGTACTTC. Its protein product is CASSLGARLASYYEQYF.

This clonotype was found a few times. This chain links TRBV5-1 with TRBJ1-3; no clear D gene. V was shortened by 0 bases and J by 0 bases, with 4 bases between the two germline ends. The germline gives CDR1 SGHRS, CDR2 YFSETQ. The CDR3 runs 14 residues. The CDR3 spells CASSLDNSGNTIYF. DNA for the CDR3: TGCGCCAGCAGCTTGGACAACTCTGGAAACACCATATATTTT.

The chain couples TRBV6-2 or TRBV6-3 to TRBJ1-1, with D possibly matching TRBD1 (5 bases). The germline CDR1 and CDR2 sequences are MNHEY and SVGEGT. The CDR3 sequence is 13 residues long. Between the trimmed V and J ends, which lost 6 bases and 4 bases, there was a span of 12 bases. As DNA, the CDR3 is TGTGCCAGCAGGGCCGCGGGGGGCACTGAAGCTTTCTTT. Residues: CASRAAGGTEAFF.

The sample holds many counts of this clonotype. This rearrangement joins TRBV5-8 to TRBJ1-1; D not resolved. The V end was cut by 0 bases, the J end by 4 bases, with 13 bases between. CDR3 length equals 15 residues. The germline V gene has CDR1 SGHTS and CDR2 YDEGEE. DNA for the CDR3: TGTGCCAGCAGCTTGGGTCGGGGAGTCGGCACTGAAGCTTTCTTT. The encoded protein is CASSLGRGVGTEAFF.

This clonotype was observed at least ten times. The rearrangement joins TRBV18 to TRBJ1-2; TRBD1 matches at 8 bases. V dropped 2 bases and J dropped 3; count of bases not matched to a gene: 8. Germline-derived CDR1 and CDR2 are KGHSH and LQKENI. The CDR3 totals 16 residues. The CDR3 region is CASSPRGGQGHYGYTF. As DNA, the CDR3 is TGTGCCAGCTCACCAAGGGGAGGACAGGGTCACTATGGCTACACCTTC.

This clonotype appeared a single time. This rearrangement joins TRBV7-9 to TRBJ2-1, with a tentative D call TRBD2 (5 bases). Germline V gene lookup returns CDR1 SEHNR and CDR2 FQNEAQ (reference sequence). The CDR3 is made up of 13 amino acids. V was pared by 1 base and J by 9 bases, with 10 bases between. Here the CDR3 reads CASSLGSGGEQFF. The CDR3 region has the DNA TGTGCCAGCAGCTTAGGATCCGGAGGTGAGCAGTTCTTC.

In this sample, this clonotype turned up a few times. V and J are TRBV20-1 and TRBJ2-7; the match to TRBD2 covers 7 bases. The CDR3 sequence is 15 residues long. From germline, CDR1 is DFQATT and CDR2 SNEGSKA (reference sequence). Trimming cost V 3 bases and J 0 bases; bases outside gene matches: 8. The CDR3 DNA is TGCAGTGCTAGGGCCCCCCGGACTAGCTCCTACGAGCAGTACTTC. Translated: CSARAPRTSSYEQYF.

The CDR3 loop is CAISEGLAASPTDTQYF. DNA for the CDR3: TGTGCCATCAGTGAGGGACTAGCGGCCTCCCCCACAGATACGCAGTATTTT. This chain links TRBV10-3 with TRBJ2-3; 10 positions agree with TRBD2. Trimming cost V 2 bases and J 2 bases; bases outside gene matches: 7. Germline V CDR1 and CDR2: ENHRY, SYGVKD. This CDR3 region has 17 residues.

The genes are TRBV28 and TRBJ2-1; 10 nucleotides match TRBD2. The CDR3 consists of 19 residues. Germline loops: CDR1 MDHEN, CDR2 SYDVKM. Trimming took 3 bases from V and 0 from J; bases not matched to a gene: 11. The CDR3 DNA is TGTGCCAGCAGTTTTCCCACCCTAGCGGGAGTCCACTCCTACAATGAGCAGTTCTTC. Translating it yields CASSFPTLAGVHSYNEQFF.

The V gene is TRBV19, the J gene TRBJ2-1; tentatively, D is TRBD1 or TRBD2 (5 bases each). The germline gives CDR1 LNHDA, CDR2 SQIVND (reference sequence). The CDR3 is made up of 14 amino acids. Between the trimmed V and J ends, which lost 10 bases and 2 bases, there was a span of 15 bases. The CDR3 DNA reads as TGTGCCACAAAATGGGACGCTGCCTACAATGAGCAGTTCTTC. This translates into CATKWDAAYNEQFF. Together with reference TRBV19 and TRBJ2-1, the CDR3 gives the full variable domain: DGGITQSPKYLFRKEGQNVTLSCEQNLNHDAMYWYRQDPGQGLRLIYYSQIVNDFQKGDIAEGYSVSREKKESFPLTVTSAQKNPTAFYLCATKWDAAYNEQFFGPGTRLTVL.

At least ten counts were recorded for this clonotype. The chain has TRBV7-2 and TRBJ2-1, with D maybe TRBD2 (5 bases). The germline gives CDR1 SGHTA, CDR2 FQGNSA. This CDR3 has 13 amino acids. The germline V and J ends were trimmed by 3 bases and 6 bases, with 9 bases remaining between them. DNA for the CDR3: TGTGCCAGCAGCTTCGGGGAGCGCAATGAGCAGTTCTTC. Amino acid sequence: CASSFGERNEQFF.

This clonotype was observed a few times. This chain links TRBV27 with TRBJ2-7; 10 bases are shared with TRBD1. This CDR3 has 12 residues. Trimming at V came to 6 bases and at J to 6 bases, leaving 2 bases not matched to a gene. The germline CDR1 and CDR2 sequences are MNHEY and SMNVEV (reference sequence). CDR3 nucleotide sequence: TGTGCCAGCAGGAGGACAGGGGGCGAGCAGTACTTC. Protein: CASRRTGGEQYF.

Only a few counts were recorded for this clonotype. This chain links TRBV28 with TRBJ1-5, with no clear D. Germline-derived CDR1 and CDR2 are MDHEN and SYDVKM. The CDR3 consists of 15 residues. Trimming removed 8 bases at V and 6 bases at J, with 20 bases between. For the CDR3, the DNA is TGTGCCAGCCGAGAGGCGGGGAGGGAGAGTCAGCCCCAGCATTTT. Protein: CASREAGRESQPQHF.